Listed below are T cell receptor beta chains from one sample, sequenced in a study of siplizumab effects on memory and regulatory T cells. Sequenced by immunoSEQ multiplex PCR; TCRdb stores in-frame clones only, minus some. The sample has about 87,000 clones, approximately 93% seen once; the top ten hold around 0.33%. The source material was non-Treg CD4+ T cells sorted from blood. The receptor set was obtained from a human donor in good health. Both conserved end residues are part of each CDR3. D genes are given only for firm matches. Not every row has a clone size; where given, it reads once, few, many or a size class.

J | size | D | V | DNA | CDR3
TRBJ1-5 | few | NA | TRBV4-1 | TGCGCCAGCAGCCAAGGGGGTGGTCCAGTGGATCAGCCCCAGCATTTT | CASSQGGGPVDQPQHF
TRBJ2-7 | NA | NA | TRBV19 | TGTGCCACCTCCTCTACCGGGACGAACTCCTACGAGCAGTACTTC | CATSSTGTNSYEQYF
TRBJ1-6 | NA | NA | TRBV30 | TGTGCCTGGAGTGAATCCGGGAGCTATTCACCCCTCCACTTT | CAWSESGSYSPLHF
TRBJ2-7 | NA | NA | TRBV2 | TGTGCCAGCAGCGCGGGACCCGGTGGGGACGAGCAGTACTTC | CASSAGPGGDEQYF
TRBJ2-2 | once | NA | TRBV11-3 | TGTGCCAGCAGCGCACAACAGAACACCGGGGAGCTGTTTTTT | CASSAQQNTGELFF
TRBJ2-1 | NA | TRBD1 | TRBV19 | TGTGCCAGTAGTGCAGACAGGGGGGGTGAGCAGTTCTTC | CASSADRGGEQFF
TRBJ2-7 | NA | NA | TRBV7-3 | TGTGCCAAAGACTCTGGACACGTCCTACGAGGGCAGTACTTC | CAKDSGHVLRGQYF
TRBJ2-7 | NA | NA | TRBV6-4 | TGTGCCAGCAGCCTACACCTCGGATCCTACGAGCAGTACTTC | CASSLHLGSYEQYF
TRBJ2-1 | NA | NA | TRBV5-1 | TGCGCCAGCAGCTTGGGGGAGGCTTCCTACAATGAGCAGTTCTTC | CASSLGEASYNEQFF
TRBJ2-1 | NA | NA | TRBV21-1 | TGTGCCAGCAGCAAAGGGGGCGGGAGCCCACCGGGGGACAATGAGCAGTTCTTC | CASSKGGGSPPGDNEQFF
TRBJ1-3 | NA | NA | TRBV4-1 | TGCGCCAGCAGCCAAGCGGGAGGCGGGATTTCCTCTGGAAACACCATATATTTT | CASSQAGGGISSGNTIYF
TRBJ2-3 | once | NA | TRBV2 | TGTGCCAGCAGTGAAGGGGAGGGGGGTATGGTTTATTTT | CASSEGEGGMVYF
TRBJ2-5 | NA | NA | TRBV6-6 | TGTGCCAGCAGGGATTGGGGACCGCTGAACTTC | CASRDWGPLNF